This T cell receptor (beta chain) stems from a study of T cell changes during pregnancy in multiple sclerosis. With 6 bases clipped from V and 7 bases from J, the junction kept 14 bases outside the gene matches. The CDR3 loop spans 15 amino acids. The V gene's germline CDR1 is SGHTA and CDR2 FQGNSA. The assay was immunoSEQ multiplex PCR, and TCRdb's table has in-frame clones only and misses some. The sample holds 30,000 to 40,000 clones, about 88% seen once. This rearrangement joins TRBV7-2 to TRBJ2-7, with TRBD2 matching 8 bases. This clonotype was obtained from a female donor with multiple sclerosis, enrolled in a pregnancy study. The input for sequencing was CD8+ T cells from peripheral blood mononuclear cells, taken in the second trimester of pregnancy. The CDR3 DNA is TGTGCCAGCAGTACTACTAGCGGTCCTCTACGGGAGCAGTACTTC. Protein product: CASSTTSGPLREQYF.